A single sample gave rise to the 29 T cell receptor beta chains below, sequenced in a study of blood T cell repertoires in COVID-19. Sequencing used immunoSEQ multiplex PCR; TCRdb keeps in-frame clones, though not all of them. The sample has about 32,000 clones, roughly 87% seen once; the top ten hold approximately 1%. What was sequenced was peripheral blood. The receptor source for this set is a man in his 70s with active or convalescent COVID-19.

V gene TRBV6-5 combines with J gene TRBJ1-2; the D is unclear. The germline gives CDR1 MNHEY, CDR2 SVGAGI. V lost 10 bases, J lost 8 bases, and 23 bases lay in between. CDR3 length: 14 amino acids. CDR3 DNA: TGTGCCATTCTAGACCTGGTTAAAAGGGAGGGCTACACCTTC. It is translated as CAILDLVKREGYTF.

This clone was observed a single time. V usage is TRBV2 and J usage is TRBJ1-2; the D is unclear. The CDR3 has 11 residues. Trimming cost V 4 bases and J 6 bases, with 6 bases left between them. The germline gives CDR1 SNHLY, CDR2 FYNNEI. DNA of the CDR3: TGTGCCAGCAGTGCCGGGAATGGCTACACCTTC. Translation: CASSAGNGYTF.

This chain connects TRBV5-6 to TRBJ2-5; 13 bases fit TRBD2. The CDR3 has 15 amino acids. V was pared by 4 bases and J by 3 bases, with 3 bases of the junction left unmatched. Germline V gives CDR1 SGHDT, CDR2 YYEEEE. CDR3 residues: CASSRGLAGEETQYF. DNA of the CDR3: TGTGCCAGCAGCCGCGGACTAGCGGGAGAAGAGACCCAGTACTTC.

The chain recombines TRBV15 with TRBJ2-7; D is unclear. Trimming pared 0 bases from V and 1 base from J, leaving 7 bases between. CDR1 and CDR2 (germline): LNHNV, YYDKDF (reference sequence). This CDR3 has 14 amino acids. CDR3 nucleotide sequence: TGTGCCACCAGCAGAGAACCGACTTCCTACGAGCAGTACTTC. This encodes CATSREPTSYEQYF.

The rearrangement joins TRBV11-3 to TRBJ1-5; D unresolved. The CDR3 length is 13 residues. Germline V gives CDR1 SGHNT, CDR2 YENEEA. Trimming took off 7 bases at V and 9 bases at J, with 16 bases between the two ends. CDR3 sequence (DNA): TGTGCCAGCACCCCGGGTGTGCGGTGGCCCCAGCATTTT. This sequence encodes CASTPGVRWPQHF.

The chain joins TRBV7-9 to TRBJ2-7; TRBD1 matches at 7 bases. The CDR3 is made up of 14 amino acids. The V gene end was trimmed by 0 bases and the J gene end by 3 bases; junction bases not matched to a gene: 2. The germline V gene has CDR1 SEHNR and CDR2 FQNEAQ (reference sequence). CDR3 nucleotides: TGTGCCAGCAGCTTAGCGGGACAGTTCTACGAGCAGTACTTC. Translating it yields CASSLAGQFYEQYF.

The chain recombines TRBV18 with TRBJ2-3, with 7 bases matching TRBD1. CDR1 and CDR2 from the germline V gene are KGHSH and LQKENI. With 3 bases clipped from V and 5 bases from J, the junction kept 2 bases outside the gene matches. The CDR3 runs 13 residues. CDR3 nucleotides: TGTGCCAGCTCACCCCCAGGGGGAGATACGCAGTATTTT. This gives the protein CASSPPGGDTQYF.

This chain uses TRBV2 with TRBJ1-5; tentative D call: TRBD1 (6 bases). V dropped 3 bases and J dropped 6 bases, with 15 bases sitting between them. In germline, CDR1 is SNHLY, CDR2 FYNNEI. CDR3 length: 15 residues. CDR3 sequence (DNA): TGTGCCAGCAGTGATTCGGGGGGGGCTTCTCAGCCCCAGCATTTT. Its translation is CASSDSGGASQPQHF.

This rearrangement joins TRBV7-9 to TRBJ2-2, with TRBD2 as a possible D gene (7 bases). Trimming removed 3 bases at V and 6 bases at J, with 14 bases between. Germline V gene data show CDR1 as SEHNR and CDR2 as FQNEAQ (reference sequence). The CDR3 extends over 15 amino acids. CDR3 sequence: CASSFQGRGPGELFF. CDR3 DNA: TGTGCCAGCAGCTTTCAGGGGAGGGGACCCGGGGAGCTGTTTTTT.

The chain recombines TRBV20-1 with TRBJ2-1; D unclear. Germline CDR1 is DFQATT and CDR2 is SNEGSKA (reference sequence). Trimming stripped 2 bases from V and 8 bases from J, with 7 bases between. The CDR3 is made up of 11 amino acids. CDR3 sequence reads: CSARFLDEQFF. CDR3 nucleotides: TGCAGTGCTAGATTTCTCGATGAGCAGTTCTTC.

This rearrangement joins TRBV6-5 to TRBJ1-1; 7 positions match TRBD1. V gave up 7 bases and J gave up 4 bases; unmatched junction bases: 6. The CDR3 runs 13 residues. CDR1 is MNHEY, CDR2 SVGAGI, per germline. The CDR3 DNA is TGTGCCAGCACCCCTACAGGGGTCACTGAAGCTTTCTTT. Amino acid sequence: CASTPTGVTEAFF.

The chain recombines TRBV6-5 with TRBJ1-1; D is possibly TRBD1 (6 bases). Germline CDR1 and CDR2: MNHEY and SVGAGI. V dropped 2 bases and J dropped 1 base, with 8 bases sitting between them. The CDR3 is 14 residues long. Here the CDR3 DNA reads TGTGCCAGCAGTTACCGGACAGCGAACACTGAAGCTTTCTTT. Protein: CASSYRTANTEAFF.

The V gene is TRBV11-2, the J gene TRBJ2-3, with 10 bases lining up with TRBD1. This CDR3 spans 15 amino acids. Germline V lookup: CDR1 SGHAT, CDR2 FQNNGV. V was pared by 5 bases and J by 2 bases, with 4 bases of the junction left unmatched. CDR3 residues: CASSLGTGVTDTQYF. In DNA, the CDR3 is TGTGCCAGCAGCCTCGGGACAGGGGTCACAGATACGCAGTATTTT.

CDR3 loop: CASSLTRSEAFF. As DNA, the CDR3 is TGTGCCAGCAGTTTAACTCGTTCTGAAGCTTTCTTT. The genes are TRBV28 and TRBJ1-1; D ambiguous. V was pared by 2 bases and J by 6 bases, with 7 bases between. CDR1 is MDHEN, CDR2 SYDVKM, per germline. The CDR3 runs to 12 residues.

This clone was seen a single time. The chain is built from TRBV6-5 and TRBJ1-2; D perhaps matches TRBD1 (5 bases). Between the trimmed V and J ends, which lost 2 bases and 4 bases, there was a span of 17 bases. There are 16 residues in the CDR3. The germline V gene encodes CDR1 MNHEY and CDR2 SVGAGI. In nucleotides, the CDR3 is TGTGCCAGCAGTTACGGTCTTTACAGGAACCTCTATGGCTACACCTTC. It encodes CASSYGLYRNLYGYTF.

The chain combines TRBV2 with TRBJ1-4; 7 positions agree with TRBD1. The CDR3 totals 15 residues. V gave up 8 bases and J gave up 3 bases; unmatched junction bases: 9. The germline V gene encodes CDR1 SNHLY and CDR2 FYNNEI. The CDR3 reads CASVTLTGSNEKLFF. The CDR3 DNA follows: TGTGCCAGCGTAACTTTGACAGGGTCTAATGAAAAACTGTTTTTT. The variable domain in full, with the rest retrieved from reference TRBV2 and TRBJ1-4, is EPEVTQTPSHQVTQMGQEVILRCVPISNHLYFYWYRQILGQKVEFLVSFYNNEISEKSEIFDDQFSVERPDGSNFTLKIRSTKLEDSAMYFCASVTLTGSNEKLFFGSGTQLSVL.

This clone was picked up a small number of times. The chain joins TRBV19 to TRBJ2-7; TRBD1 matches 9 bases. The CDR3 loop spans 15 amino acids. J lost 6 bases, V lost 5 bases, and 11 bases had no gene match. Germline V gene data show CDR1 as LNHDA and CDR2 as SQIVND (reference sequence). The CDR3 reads CASSPSPYRGLEQYF. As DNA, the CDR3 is TGTGCCAGTAGTCCGAGCCCTTACAGGGGGCTCGAGCAGTACTTC.

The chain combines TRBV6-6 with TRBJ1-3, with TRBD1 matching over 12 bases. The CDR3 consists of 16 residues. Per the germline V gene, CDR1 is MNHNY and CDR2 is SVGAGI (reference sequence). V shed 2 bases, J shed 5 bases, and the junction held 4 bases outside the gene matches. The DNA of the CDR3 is TGTGCCAGCAGTTACGAGGGACAGGGGGCACGAAACACCATATATTTT. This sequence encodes CASSYEGQGARNTIYF.

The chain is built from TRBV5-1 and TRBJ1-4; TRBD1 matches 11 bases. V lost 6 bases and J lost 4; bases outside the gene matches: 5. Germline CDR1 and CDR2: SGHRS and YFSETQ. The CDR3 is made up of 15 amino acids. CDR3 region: CASNLGTGGNEKLFF. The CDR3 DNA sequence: TGCGCCAGCAATTTGGGGACAGGGGGTAATGAAAAACTGTTTTTT.

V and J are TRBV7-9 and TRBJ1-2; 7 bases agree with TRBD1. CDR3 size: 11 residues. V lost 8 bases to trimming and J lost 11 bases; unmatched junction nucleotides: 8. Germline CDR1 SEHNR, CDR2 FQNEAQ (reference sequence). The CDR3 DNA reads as TGTGCCAGCGGTGAGGGGGCGCGGTACACCTTC. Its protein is CASGEGARYTF.

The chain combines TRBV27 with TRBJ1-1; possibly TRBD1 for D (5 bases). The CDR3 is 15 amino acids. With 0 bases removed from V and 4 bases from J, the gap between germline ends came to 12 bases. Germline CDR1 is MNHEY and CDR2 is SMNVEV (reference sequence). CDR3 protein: CASSLSRGMSTEAFF. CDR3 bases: TGTGCCAGCAGTTTATCAAGGGGAATGAGCACTGAAGCTTTCTTT.

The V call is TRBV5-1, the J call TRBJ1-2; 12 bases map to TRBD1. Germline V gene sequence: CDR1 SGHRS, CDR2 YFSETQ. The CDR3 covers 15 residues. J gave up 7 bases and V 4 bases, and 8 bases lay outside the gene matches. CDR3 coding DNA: TGCGCCAGCAGCCCAGGGACAGGGGGCGCAGGTGGCTACACCTTC. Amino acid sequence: CASSPGTGGAGGYTF.

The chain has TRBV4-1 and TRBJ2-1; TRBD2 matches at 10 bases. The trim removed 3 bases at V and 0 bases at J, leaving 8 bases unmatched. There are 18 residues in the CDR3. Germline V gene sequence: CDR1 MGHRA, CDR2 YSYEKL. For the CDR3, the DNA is TGCGCCAGCAGCCAGGGACTAGCGTATTCGAGCTCCTACAATGAGCAGTTCTTC. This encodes CASSQGLAYSSSYNEQFF.

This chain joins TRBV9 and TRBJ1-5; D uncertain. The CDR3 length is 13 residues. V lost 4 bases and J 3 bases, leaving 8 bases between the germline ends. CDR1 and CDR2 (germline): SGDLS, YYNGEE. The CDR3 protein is CASSRENNQPQHF. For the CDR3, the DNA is TGTGCCAGCAGCAGAGAAAACAATCAGCCCCAGCATTTT.

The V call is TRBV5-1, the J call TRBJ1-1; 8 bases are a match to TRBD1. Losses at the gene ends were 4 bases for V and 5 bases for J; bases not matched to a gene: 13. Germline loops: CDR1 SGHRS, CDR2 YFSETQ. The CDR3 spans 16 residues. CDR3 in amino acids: CASSPLAGGVETEAFF. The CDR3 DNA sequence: TGCGCCAGCAGCCCGCTCGCAGGGGGCGTTGAAACTGAAGCTTTCTTT. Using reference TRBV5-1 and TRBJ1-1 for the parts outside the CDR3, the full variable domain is KAGVTQTPRYLIKTRGQQVTLSCSPISGHRSVSWYQQTPGQGLQFLFEYFSETQRNKGNFPGRFSGRQFSNSRSEMNVSTLELGDSALYLCASSPLAGGVETEAFFGQGTRLTVV.

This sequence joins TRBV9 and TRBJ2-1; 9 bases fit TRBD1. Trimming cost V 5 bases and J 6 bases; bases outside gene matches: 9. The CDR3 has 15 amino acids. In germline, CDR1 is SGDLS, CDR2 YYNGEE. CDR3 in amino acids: CASRSTGGEGNEQFF. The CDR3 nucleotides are TGTGCCAGCAGATCGACAGGGGGAGAGGGCAATGAGCAGTTCTTC.

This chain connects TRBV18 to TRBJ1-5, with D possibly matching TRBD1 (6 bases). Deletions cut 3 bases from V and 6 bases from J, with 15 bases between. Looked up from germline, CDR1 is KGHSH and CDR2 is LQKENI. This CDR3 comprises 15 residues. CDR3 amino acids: CASSPSGRGIQPQHF. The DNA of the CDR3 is TGTGCCAGCTCACCTTCGGGGAGGGGGATTCAGCCCCAGCATTTT.

The CDR3 loop reads CASRLGRGAYEQYF. The CDR3 coding sequence is TGTGCCAGCAGGCTAGGGCGGGGCGCCTACGAGCAGTACTTC. This chain joins TRBV27 and TRBJ2-7; TRBD2 might be the D (6 bases). The germline V gene encodes CDR1 MNHEY and CDR2 SMNVEV (reference sequence). The CDR3 length is 14 residues. Trimming removed 6 bases at V and 2 bases at J, with 14 bases between.

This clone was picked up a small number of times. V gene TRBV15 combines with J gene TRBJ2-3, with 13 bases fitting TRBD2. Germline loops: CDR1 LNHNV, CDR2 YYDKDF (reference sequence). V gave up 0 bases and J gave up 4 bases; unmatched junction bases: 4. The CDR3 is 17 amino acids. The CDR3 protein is CATSREGTSGTSDTQYF. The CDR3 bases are TGTGCCACCAGCAGAGAGGGGACTAGCGGGACGTCAGATACGCAGTATTTT.